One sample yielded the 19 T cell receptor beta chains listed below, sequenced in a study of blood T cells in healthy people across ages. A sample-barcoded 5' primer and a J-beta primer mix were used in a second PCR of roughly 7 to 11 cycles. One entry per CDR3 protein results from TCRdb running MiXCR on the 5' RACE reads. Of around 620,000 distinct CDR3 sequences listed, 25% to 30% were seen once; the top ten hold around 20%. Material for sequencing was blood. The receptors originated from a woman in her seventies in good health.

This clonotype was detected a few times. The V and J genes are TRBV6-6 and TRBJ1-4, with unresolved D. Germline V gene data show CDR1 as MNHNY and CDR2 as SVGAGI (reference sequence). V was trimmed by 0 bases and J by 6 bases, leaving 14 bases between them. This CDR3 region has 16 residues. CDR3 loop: CASSYSMRVLDEKLFF. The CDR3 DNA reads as TGTGCCAGCAGTTACTCGATGAGGGTGTTGGATGAAAAACTGTTTTTT.

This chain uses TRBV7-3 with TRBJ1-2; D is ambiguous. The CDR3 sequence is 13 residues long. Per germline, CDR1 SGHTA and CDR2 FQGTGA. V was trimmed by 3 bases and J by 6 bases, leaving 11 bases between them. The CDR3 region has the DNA TGTGCCAGCAGCTTGTCCCCTCGGGATGGCTACACCTTC. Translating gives CASSLSPRDGYTF.

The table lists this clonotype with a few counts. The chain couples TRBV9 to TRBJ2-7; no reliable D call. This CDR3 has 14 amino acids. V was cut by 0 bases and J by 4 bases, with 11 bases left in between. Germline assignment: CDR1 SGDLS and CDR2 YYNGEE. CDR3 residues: CASSVAPVTYEQYF. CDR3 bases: TGTGCCAGCAGCGTAGCCCCGGTAACATACGAGCAGTACTTC.

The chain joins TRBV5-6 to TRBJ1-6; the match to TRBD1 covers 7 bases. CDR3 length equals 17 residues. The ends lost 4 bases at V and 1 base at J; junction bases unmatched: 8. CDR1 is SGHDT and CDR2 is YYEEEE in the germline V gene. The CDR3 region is CASSPRAGGSYNSPLHF. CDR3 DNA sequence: TGTGCCAGCAGCCCGAGAGCAGGGGGTTCCTATAATTCACCCCTCCACTTT.

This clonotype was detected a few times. CDR3 nucleotide sequence: TGTGCCAGCAGTCCACAGGTCTCTAATGAAAAACTGTTTTTT. Translating it yields CASSPQVSNEKLFF. This chain links TRBV12-3 or TRBV12-4 with TRBJ1-4; possibly TRBD1 for D (5 bases). CDR3 size: 14 residues. Deletions cut 5 bases from V and 3 bases from J, with 10 bases between.

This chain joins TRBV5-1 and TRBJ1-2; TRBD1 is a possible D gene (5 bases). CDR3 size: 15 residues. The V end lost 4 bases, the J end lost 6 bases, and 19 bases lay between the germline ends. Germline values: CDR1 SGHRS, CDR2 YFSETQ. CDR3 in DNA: TGCGCCAGCAGCGAGGGACCGCAGGAATTACATGGCTACACCTTC. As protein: CASSEGPQELHGYTF.

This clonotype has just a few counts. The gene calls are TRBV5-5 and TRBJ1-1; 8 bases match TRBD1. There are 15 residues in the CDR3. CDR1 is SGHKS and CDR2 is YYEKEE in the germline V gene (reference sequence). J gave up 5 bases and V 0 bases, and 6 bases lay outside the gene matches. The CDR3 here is CASSLARGRRTEAFF. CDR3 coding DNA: TGTGCCAGCAGCTTGGCCAGGGGGCGCCGGACTGAAGCTTTCTTT.

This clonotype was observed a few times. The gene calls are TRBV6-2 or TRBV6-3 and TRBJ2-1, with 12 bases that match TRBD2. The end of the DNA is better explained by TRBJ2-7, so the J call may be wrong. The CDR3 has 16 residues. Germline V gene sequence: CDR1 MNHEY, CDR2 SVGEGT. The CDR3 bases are TGTGCCAGCAGTTACACTAGCGGGGGGCCCTACTACGAGCAGTACTTC. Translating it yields CASSYTSGGPYYEQYF.

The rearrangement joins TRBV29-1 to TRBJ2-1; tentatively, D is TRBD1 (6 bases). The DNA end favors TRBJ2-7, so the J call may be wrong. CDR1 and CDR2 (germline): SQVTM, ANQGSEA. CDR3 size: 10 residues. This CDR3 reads CSVGQRGQYF. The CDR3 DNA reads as TGCAGCGTCGGACAGAGAGGGCAGTACTTC.

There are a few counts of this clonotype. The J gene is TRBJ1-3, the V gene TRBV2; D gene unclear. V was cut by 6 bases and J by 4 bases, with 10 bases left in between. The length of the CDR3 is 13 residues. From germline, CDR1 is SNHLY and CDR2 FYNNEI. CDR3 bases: TGTGCCAGCAGCGTCGATCTAGGAAACACCATATATTTT. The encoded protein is CASSVDLGNTIYF.

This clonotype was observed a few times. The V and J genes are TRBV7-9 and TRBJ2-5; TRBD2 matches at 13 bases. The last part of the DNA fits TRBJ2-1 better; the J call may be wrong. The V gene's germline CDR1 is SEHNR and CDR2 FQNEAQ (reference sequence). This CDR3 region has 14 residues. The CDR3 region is CASSSGTSGVEQFF. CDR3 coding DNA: TGTGCCAGCAGCTCCGGGACTAGCGGGGTTGAGCAGTTCTTC.

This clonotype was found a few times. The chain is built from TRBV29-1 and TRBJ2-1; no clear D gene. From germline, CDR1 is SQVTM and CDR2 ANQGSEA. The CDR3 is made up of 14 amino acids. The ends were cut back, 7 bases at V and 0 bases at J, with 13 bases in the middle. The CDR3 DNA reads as TGCAGCGCTGGGGTGGCGAGCTCCTACAATGAGCAGTTCTTC. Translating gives CSAGVASSYNEQFF.

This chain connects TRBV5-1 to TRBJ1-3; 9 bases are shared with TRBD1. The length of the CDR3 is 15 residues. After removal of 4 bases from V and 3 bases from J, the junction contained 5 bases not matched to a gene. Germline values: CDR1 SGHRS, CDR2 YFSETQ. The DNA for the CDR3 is TGCGCCAGCAGCACCTCGGGACAGGGTGGAAACACCATATATTTT. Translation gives CASSTSGQGGNTIYF. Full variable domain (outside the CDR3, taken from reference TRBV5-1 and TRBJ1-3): KAGVTQTPRYLIKTRGQQVTLSCSPISGHRSVSWYQQTPGQGLQFLFEYFSETQRNKGNFPGRFSGRQFSNSRSEMNVSTLELGDSALYLCASSTSGQGGNTIYFGEGSWLTVV.

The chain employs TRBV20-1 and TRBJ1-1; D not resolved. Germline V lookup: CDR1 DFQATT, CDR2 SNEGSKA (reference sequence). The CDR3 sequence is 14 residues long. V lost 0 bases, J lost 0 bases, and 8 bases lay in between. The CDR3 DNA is TGCAGTGCTAGAGATGAGGCGGTGAACACTGAAGCTTTCTTT. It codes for CSARDEAVNTEAFF.

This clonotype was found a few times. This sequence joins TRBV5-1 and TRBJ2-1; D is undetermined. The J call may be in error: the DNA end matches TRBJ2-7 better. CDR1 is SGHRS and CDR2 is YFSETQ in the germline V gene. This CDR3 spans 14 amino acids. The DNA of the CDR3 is TGCGCCAGCAGCCGGACGGTGGCGGTCGACGAGCAGTACTTC. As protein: CASSRTVAVDEQYF.

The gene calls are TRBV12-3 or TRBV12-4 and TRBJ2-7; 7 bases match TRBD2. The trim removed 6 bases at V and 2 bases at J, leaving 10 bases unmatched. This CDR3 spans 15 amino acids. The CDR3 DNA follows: TGTGCCAGCAGACCTAGCGGATCCTCGCCCTACGAGCAGTACTTC. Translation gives CASRPSGSSPYEQYF.

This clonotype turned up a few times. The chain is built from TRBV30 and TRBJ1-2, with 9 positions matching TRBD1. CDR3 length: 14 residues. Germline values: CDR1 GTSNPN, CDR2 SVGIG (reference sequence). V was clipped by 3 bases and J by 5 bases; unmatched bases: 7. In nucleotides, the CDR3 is TGTGCCTGGAGCCGGACAGGGGATTCTTATGGCTACACCTTC. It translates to CAWSRTGDSYGYTF. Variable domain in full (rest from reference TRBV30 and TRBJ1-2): SQTIHQWPATLVQPVGSPLSLECTVEGTSNPNLYWYRQAAGRGLQLLFYSVGIGQISSEVPQNLSASRPQDRQFILSSKKLLLSDSGFYLCAWSRTGDSYGYTFGSGTRLTVV.

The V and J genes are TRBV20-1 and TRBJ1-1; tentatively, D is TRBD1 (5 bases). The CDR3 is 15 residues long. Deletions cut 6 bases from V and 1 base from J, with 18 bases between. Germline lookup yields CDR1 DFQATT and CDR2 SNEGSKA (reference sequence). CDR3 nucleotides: TGCAGTGCAAGACGTCAGGGCAGGGCGAACACTGAAGCTTTCTTT. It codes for CSARRQGRANTEAFF.

The CDR3 nucleotides are TGTGCCAGCAGTGAAACGAGACAGGGACCTTATGAGCAGTTCTTC. This gives the protein CASSETRQGPYEQFF. The rearrangement uses TRBV6-1 and TRBJ2-1, with 7 bases that match TRBD1. Per the germline V gene, CDR1 is MNHNS and CDR2 is SASEGT. The CDR3 loop spans 15 amino acids. Trimming cost V 2 bases and J 8 bases; bases outside gene matches: 9.